Shown below are 19 T cell receptor beta chains from a single sample sequenced in a study of tumor-infiltrating lymphocytes in primary liver carcinoma. The study co-extracted DNA and RNA from around 20-30 mg of unsorted bulk tissue. A primer matching the constant region was used to make TCR beta cDNA from 450 to 550 ng of total RNA. Three nested multiplex PCR rounds, a slightly modified ARM-PCR, produced the libraries for TCR beta. Investigators reported that the first two PCR rounds, at 10 to 11 cycles each, used TRBV1-TRBV30 forward primers with a C-beta reverse primer. A single record per CDR3 protein comes from TCRdb applying MiXCR to the multiplex PCR reads. The sample comprises 55,000 to 65,000 distinct CDR3 sequences, over 65% of which are singletons, and approximately 52% rests with the top ten. The sample taken for sequencing was liver tumor tissue from sampling region 2. Subset in this sample: tumor region T2, inferior pole. Receptors originate from a man aged 40-49 years with primary liver carcinoma and hepatitis B virus infection.

Regarding this clonotype: A junction end diverges from the germline sequence, so it may reflect a read error. CDR3 protein: CASSLTGGMSTEAFF. CDR3 coding DNA: TGTGCCAGCAGCCTAACAGGGGGCATGAGCACTGAAGCTTTCTTC. The rearrangement links TRBV6-5 to TRBJ1-1; 9 nucleotides align to TRBD1. The CDR3 covers 15 residues. From germline, CDR1 is MNHEY and CDR2 SVGAGI.

This clonotype was observed a handful of times. A much larger clone lies a single base off, so this may be a read error. The chain employs TRBV28 and TRBJ2-3; 12 bases are a match to TRBD2. With V trimmed by 6 bases and J by 1 base, 11 bases remained unmatched. There are 18 residues in the CDR3. Germline V gene lookup returns CDR1 MDHEN and CDR2 SYDVKM. CDR3 nucleotide sequence: TGTGCCAGCAGCCCACTAGCGGGAGGTGACACTGGCACAGATACGCAGTATTTT. This sequence encodes CASSPLAGGDTGTDTQYF.

Of note for this clonotype: One end of the junction varies from germline; a read error may be responsible. The J gene is TRBJ2-1, the V gene TRBV4-1, with D unclear. CDR3 length: 14 residues. Germline V gene sequence: CDR1 MGHRA, CDR2 YSYEKL. CDR3 in amino acids: CANSQENIYNEQFF. DNA of the CDR3: TGCGCCAACAGCCAAGAGAACATATACAATGAGCAGTTCTTC.

There are many counts of this clonotype. The chain employs TRBV29-1 and TRBJ2-1; no reliable D call. This CDR3 has 15 residues. In germline, CDR1 is SQVTM, CDR2 ANQGSEA. The V end was cut by 3 bases, the J end by 6 bases, with 18 bases between. CDR3 coding DNA: TGCAGCGTTGATCTTTCTAGGGCCAATACCAATGAGCAGTTCTTC. Its protein is CSVDLSRANTNEQFF.

As regards this clonotype: The CDR3 end shows no conserved phenylalanine or tryptophan, and so a read error is likely. V and J are TRBV5-4 and TRBJ1-6; D is undetermined. The CDR3 covers 16 residues. The V end was cut by 3 bases, the J end by 7 bases, with 17 bases between. The germline V gene has CDR1 SGHNT and CDR2 YYREEE (reference sequence). The CDR3 DNA follows: TGTGCCAGCAGCTCGCACCCCGGACCGCGGAATTCACCCCTCCACTTA. Translating gives CASSSHPGPRNSPLHL.

This chain connects TRBV12-3 or TRBV12-4 to TRBJ2-1, with D hard to call. Trimming shortened V by 10 bases and J by 0 bases, and 16 bases separated the two germline ends. CDR3 size: 15 residues. CDR3: CANSRGCGSYNEQFF. The CDR3 nucleotides are TGTGCCAACAGCCGCGGATGTGGCTCCTACAATGAGCAGTTCTTC.

The count of this clonotype is one. Since no conserved phenylalanine or tryptophan closes the CDR3, a read error is the likely cause. The rearrangement links TRBV10-3 to TRBJ2-2; D tentatively fits TRBD1 or TRBD2 (5 bases each). The CDR3 spans 14 residues. In germline, CDR1 is ENHRY, CDR2 SYGVKD. This CDR3 reads CVVREQDDTGELFY. DNA for the CDR3: TGTGTCGTCAGGGAGCAGGACGACACCGGGGAGCTGTTTTAT.

This clonotype was picked up a small number of times. The chain recombines TRBV29-1 with TRBJ2-2; 8 nucleotides match TRBD2. Germline V lookup: CDR1 SQVTM, CDR2 ANQGSEA. CDR3 length equals 15 residues. Trimming removed 4 bases from V and 1 base from J; junction bases left unmatched: 5. CDR3 bases: TGCAGCGTTGGGACTAGCACGGTGAACACCGGGGAGCTGTTTTTT. It yields the protein CSVGTSTVNTGELFF.

There are a few counts of this clonotype. V and J are TRBV4-1 and TRBJ2-3; D unclear. V lost 3 bases, J lost 4 bases, and 5 bases lay in between. The CDR3 has 12 amino acids. Germline CDR1 reads MGHRA; CDR2 reads YSYEKL. The DNA of the CDR3 is TGCGCCAGCAGCCACCAGTCAGATACGCAGTATTTT. Its translation is CASSHQSDTQYF.

As for this clonotype: One base away lies a much larger clone, so this may be a sequencing read error. V gene TRBV29-1 combines with J gene TRBJ1-1, with a weak D call TRBD1 (5 bases). This CDR3 is built from 12 residues. Germline CDR1 reads SQVTM; CDR2 reads ANQGSEA. CDR3 coding DNA: TGCAACGTTCGATGGGGCGCGACTGAAGCTTTCTTT. This sequence encodes CNVRWGATEAFF.

This clonotype was counted ten times or more. This chain connects TRBV28 to TRBJ2-7, with 10 bases fitting TRBD2. V was pared by 5 bases and J by 2 bases, with 3 bases of the junction left unmatched. CDR3 length: 14 amino acids. Per the germline V gene, CDR1 is MDHEN and CDR2 is SYDVKM. The CDR3 DNA sequence: TGTGCCAGCAGTCTCCTAGCGGGAGCCTACGAGCAGTACTTC. The encoded protein is CASSLLAGAYEQYF.

Comment on this clonotype: One junction end disagrees with the germline gene, perhaps due to a read error. The chain is built from TRBV11-2 and TRBJ2-1, with D unclear. Germline loops: CDR1 SGHAT, CDR2 FQNNGV. This CDR3 region has 13 residues. The CDR3 nucleotides are TGTGCCAGCAGCCGTGATCTAGGGAATGACCAGTGCTTC. It is translated as CASSRDLGNDQCF.

This clonotype was detected only once. This may be a read error, as it is one base from a much larger clone. The chain joins TRBV5-1 to TRBJ2-3; unclear D gene. CDR3 size: 15 residues. Germline loops: CDR1 SGHRS, CDR2 YFSETQ. The V gene lost 6 bases and the J gene lost 0 bases, with 14 bases spanning the gap. The CDR3, as DNA: TGCGCCAGCATCCTTCAGCAACCTAGCACAGATACGCAGTATTTT. Its translation: CASILQQPSTDTQYF.

The sample holds many counts of this clonotype. The J gene is TRBJ2-7, the V gene TRBV7-2; D is ambiguous. CDR3 length: 16 residues. Looked up from germline, CDR1 is SGHTA and CDR2 is FQGNSA. The V and J ends lost 5 bases and 1 base respectively, with 18 bases between them. The CDR3 DNA is TGTGCCAGCAGCCGCTTAGGTGGAGAAGGGTCCTACGAGCAGTACTTC. It translates to CASSRLGGEGSYEQYF.

This clonotype has just one count. The chain employs TRBV6-6 and TRBJ2-3, with D hard to call. The CDR3 is 16 amino acids. The V gene's germline CDR1 is MNHNY and CDR2 SVGAGI (reference sequence). With 8 bases removed from V and 4 bases from J, the gap between germline ends came to 22 bases. The CDR3 DNA follows: TGTGCCAGCGGTAACTCGATGGGTCCACCAGCAGATACGCAGTATTTT. The encoded protein is CASGNSMGPPADTQYF.

With regard to this clonotype: A junction end diverges from the germline sequence, so it may reflect a read error. The CDR3 region has the DNA TGTGCTAGCATGCAAACTCCTGGCGGGGGGAAAGAGACCCAGTGCTTC. It specifies CASMQTPGGGKETQCF. The V gene is TRBV11-2, the J gene TRBJ2-5; TRBD2 matches 8 bases. This CDR3 is built from 16 residues. Germline V gene sequence: CDR1 SGHAT, CDR2 FQNNGV.

In the case of this clonotype: At one end the junction does not follow the germline gene, possibly because of a read error. The chain couples TRBV6-6 to TRBJ1-2, with a possible D match to TRBD1 (6 bases). Germline V lookup: CDR1 MNHNY, CDR2 SVGAGI (reference sequence). This CDR3 has 13 residues. The CDR3, as DNA: TGTGGCAGCAGTTCGGAGGGGGTGAGGGGCTACACCTTC. Its translation: CGSSSEGVRGYTF.

On this clonotype itself: At one boundary the junction diverges from the germline segment, which might be a read error. This chain uses TRBV6-1 with TRBJ2-6, with D possibly matching TRBD1 (5 bases). Germline V gene sequence: CDR1 MNHNS, CDR2 SASEGT. The CDR3 spans 15 residues. The CDR3 is CASSGTADGANALAF. The DNA of the CDR3 is TGTGCCAGCAGTGGGACGGCCGATGGGGCCAACGCCCTGGCTTTC.

The rearrangement uses TRBV11-3 and TRBJ2-1; D not resolved. Germline V gene sequence: CDR1 SGHNT, CDR2 YENEEA. CDR3 length: 12 amino acids. V was shortened by 2 bases and J by 6 bases, with 5 bases between the two germline ends. In DNA form, the CDR3 reads TGTGCCAGCAGCTTAAGCTCCAATGAGCAGTTCTTC. Residues: CASSLSSNEQFF.